These 8 T cell receptor beta chains originate from one sample sequenced in a study of blood T cell repertoires in COVID-19. Repertoires were generated with immunoSEQ multiplex PCR, while TCRdb's copy carries only in-frame clones and drops some. Altogether about 410,000 clones are present, more than 80% being singletons, with the ten largest covering more than 1.4%. Input material: peripheral blood. The receptors stem from a woman between 25 and 40 years old with active or convalescent COVID-19.

The table lists this clone with a count of one. The chain uses TRBV9 and TRBJ2-1, with a weak D call TRBD2 (6 bases). Germline values: CDR1 SGDLS, CDR2 YYNGEE. Trimming left V 2 bases short and J 9 bases short, with 18 bases between. The CDR3 spans 15 residues. CDR3 residues: CASSVEEGPPSEQFF. For the CDR3, the DNA is TGTGCCAGCAGCGTTGAGGAGGGTCCCCCTTCTGAGCAGTTCTTC. Full variable domain (outside the CDR3, taken from reference TRBV9 and TRBJ2-1): DSGVTQTPKHLITATGQRVTLRCSPRSGDLSVYWYQQSLDQGLQFLIQYYNGEERAKGNILERFSAQQFPDLHSELNLSSLELGDSALYFCASSVEEGPPSEQFFGPGTRLTVL.

The J gene is TRBJ2-1, the V gene TRBV7-9; D is possibly TRBD2 (5 bases). Trimming cost V 1 base and J 7 bases, with 14 bases left between them. The germline V gene has CDR1 SEHNR and CDR2 FQNEAQ (reference sequence). The CDR3 spans 15 residues. The CDR3 DNA reads TGTGCCAGCAGCTTAGTAGAGGGCCGTAGTAATGAGCAGTTCTTC. As protein: CASSLVEGRSNEQFF.

The chain is built from TRBV3-1 (or the pseudogene TRBV3-2) and TRBJ1-1; no clear D. The ends were cut back, 1 base at V and 5 bases at J, with 11 bases in the middle. The CDR3 spans 14 residues. In germline, CDR1 is LGHDT, CDR2 YNNKEL (reference sequence). The CDR3 DNA reads as TGTGCCAGCAGCCAAGTGCGGGGAGGGACTGAAGCTTTCTTT. Protein product: CASSQVRGGTEAFF.

This clone showed up just once. The V gene is TRBV6-6, the J gene TRBJ1-2; D might be TRBD1 (5 bases). The CDR3 is made up of 12 amino acids. Deletions cut 7 bases from V and 6 bases from J, with 12 bases between. CDR1 MNHNY and CDR2 SVGAGI come from the germline V gene (reference sequence). In nucleotides, the CDR3 is TGTGCCAGCACTGCAGGGAAGAATGGCTACACCTTC. Translation gives CASTAGKNGYTF.

Only a few counts were recorded for this clone. This chain joins TRBV4-2 and TRBJ1-4; D ambiguous. Germline CDR1 reads LGHNA; CDR2 reads YNFKEQ. This CDR3 comprises 16 residues. V lost 4 bases and J 0 bases, leaving 12 bases between the germline ends. The CDR3 sequence: CASSRLVSATNEKLFF. The CDR3, as DNA: TGTGCCAGCAGCCGTCTGGTGTCAGCAACTAATGAAAAACTGTTTTTT.

This clone was found a few times. J is TRBJ1-2 and V is TRBV5-1; D ambiguous. This CDR3 spans 15 amino acids. The V end lost 0 bases, the J end lost 2 bases, and 11 bases lay between the germline ends. CDR1 and CDR2 (germline): SGHRS, YFSETQ. The CDR3 spells CASSLATSLNYGYTF. The CDR3 DNA sequence: TGCGCCAGCAGCTTGGCGACAAGTTTAAACTATGGCTACACCTTC.

The chain carries TRBV5-4 and TRBJ2-3, with 9 bases fitting TRBD2. V shed 2 bases and J 2 bases; nucleotides not matched to a gene: 9. The length of the CDR3 is 17 residues. CDR1 and CDR2 (germline): SGHNT, YYREEE (reference sequence). The CDR3 loop is CASSLGGRASSTDTQYF. CDR3 DNA: TGTGCCAGCAGCTTAGGCGGGAGGGCTTCTTCCACAGATACGCAGTATTTT.

This clone was seen once. The chain employs TRBV7-9 and TRBJ2-3; 8 bases are a match to TRBD1. The CDR3 runs to 15 residues. Germline CDR1 and CDR2: SEHNR and FQNEAQ (reference sequence). The trim removed 5 bases at V and 3 bases at J, leaving 7 bases unmatched. The DNA for the CDR3 is TGTGCCAGCAGCCAAAAGGACAGGGAGACAGATACGCAGTATTTT. This sequence encodes CASSQKDRETDTQYF.